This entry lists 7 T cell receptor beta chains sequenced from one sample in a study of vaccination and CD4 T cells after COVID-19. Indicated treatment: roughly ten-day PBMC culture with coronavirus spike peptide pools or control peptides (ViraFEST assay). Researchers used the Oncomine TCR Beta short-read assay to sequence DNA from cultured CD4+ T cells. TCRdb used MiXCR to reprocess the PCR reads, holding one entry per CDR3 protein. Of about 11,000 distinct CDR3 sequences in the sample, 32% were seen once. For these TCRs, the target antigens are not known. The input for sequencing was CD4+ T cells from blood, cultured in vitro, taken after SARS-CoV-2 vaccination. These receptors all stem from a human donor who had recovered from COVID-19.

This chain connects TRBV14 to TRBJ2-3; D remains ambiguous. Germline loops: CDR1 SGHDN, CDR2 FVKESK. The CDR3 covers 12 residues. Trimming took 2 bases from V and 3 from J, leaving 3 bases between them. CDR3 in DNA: TGTGCCAGCAGCCAATGGACAGATACGCAGTATTTT. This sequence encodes CASSQWTDTQYF.

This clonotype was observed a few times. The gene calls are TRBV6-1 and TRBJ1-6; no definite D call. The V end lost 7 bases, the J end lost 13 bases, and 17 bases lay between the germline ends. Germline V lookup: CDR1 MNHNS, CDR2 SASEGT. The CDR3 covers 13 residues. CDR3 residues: CASKLEIHSPLHF. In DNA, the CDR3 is TGTGCCAGCAAATTGGAGATTCACAGCCCCCTCCACTTT.

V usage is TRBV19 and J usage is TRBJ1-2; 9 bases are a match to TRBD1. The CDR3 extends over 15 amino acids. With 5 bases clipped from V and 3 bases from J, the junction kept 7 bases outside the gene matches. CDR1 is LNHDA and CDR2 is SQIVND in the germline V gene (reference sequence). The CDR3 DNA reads TGTGCCAGTAGTCGGAGGACAGGGGCCGACTATGGCTACACCTTC. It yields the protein CASSRRTGADYGYTF.

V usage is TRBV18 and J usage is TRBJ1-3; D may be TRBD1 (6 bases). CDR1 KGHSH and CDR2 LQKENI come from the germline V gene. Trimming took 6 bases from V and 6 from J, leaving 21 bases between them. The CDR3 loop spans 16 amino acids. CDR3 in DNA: TGTGCCAGCTCTCCTTCCGCCGGGACACTCGAAAACACCATATATTTT. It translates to CASSPSAGTLENTIYF. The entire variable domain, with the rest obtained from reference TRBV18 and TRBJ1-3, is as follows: NAGVMQNPRHLVRRRGQEARLRCSPMKGHSHVYWYRQLPEEGLKFMVYLQKENIIDESGMPKERFSAEFPKEGPSILRIQQVVRGDSAAYFCASSPSAGTLENTIYFGEGSWLTVV.

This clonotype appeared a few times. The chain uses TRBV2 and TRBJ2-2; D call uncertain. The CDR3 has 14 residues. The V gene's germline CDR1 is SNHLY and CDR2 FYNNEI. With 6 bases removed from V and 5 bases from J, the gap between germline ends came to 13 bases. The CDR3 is CASRTGLGTGELFF. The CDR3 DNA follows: TGTGCCAGCAGGACGGGTCTGGGAACCGGGGAGCTGTTTTTT.

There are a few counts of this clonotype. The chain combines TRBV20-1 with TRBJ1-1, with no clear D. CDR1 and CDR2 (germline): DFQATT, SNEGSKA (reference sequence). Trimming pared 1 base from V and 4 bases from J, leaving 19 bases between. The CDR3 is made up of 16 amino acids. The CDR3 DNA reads TGCAGTGCTAGAGGGGGAAAGGGCCTGGCGGGCACTGAAGCTTTCTTT. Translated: CSARGGKGLAGTEAFF.

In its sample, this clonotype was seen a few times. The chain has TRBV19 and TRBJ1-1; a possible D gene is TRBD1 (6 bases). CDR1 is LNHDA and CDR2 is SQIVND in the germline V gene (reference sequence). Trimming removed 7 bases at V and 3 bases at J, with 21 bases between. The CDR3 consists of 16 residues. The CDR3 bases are TGTGCCAGTACCAACACCAGGGGAAGTTCAGACACTGAAGCTTTCTTT. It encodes CASTNTRGSSDTEAFF.